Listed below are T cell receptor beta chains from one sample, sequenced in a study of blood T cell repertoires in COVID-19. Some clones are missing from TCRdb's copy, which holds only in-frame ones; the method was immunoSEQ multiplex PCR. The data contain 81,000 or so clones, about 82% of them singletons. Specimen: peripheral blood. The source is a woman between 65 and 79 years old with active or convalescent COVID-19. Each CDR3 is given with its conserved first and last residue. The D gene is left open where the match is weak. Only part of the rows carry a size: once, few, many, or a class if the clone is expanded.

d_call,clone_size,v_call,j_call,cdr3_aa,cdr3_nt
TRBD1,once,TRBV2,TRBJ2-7,CASRTGGAAYEQYF,TGTGCCAGCAGGACAGGGGGCGCGGCCTACGAGCAGTACTTC
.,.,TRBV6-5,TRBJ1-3,CASSQTGTGNTIYF,TGTGCCAGCAGCCAGACGGGGACTGGAAACACCATATATTTT
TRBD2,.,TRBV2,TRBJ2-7,CASSRAASGSYEQYF,TGTGCCAGCAGTCGAGCGGCTAGCGGTTCCTACGAGCAGTACTTC
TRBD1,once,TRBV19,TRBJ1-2,CASSRTGPNYGYTF,TGTGCCTCAAGTCGGACAGGCCCTAACTATGGCTACACCTTC
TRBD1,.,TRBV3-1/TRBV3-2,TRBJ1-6,CASSQGTGGSSPLHF,TGTGCCAGCAGCCAAGGGACAGGGGGCAGTTCACCCCTCCACTTT
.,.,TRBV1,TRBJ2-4,CTSSPIAPCCYF,TGCACCAGCAGCCCCATAGCCCCGTGCTGTTACTTC
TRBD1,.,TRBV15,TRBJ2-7,CATSRDGTGVHEQYF,TGTGCCACCAGCAGAGATGGGACAGGGGTCCACGAGCAGTACTTC
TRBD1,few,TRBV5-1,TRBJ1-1,CASSLDLGTGITAEAFF,TGCGCCAGCAGCTTGGATTTAGGGACAGGGATTACAGCTGAAGCTTTCTTT
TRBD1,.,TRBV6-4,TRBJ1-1,CASRATGVHTEAFF,TGTGCCAGCAGAGCGACAGGGGTTCACACTGAAGCTTTCTTT
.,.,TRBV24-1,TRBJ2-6,CATSDPSSGANVLTF,TGTGCCACCAGTGATCCGAGCTCTGGGGCCAACGTCCTGACTTTC
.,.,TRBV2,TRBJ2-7,CASTRGTVSYEQYF,TGTGCCAGCACACGGGGGACAGTATCCTACGAGCAGTACTTC
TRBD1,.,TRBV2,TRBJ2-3,CARDRTGRSDTQYF,TGTGCCAGGGACCGGACAGGGCGTTCAGATACGCAGTATTTT
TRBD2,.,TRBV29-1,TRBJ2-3,CSVAAGADTQYF,TGCAGCGTTGCTGCGGGGGCAGATACGCAGTATTTT
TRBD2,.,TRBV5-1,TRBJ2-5,CASRAGTSGGWQETQYF,TGCGCCAGCAGAGCTGGGACTAGCGGGGGGTGGCAAGAGACCCAGTACTTC
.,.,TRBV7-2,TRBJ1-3,CASSPRRAGNTIYF,TGTGCCAGCAGCCCGCGAAGAGCGGGAAACACCATATATTTT
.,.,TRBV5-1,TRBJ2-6,CASSPYSGANVLTF,TGCGCCAGCAGTCCTTACTCTGGGGCCAACGTCCTGACTTTC
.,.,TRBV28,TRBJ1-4,CASKRHSNEKLFF,TGTGCCAGCAAAAGGCACAGTAATGAAAAACTGTTTTTT
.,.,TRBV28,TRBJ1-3,CASSLTTRTRPSGNTIYF,TGTGCCAGCAGTCTAACCACCCGGACAAGGCCTTCTGGAAACACCATATATTTT
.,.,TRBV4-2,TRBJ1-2,CASSQDQEGPYGYTF,TGTGCCAGCAGCCAAGATCAGGAGGGACCCTATGGCTACACCTTC
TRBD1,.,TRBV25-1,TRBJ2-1,CASRDSGASSYNEQFF,TGTGCCAGCCGGGACAGTGGGGCGAGCTCCTACAATGAGCAGTTCTTC
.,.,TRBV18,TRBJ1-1,CASSTAPQGSEAFF,TGTGCCAGCTCAACAGCCCCACAGGGATCTGAAGCTTTCTTT
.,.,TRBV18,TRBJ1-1,CASSPNQVWNTEAFF,TGTGCCAGCTCACCAAATCAGGTTTGGAACACTGAAGCTTTCTTT
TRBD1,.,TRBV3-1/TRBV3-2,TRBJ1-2,CASSQGQGPSGYTF,TGTGCCAGCAGCCAAGGACAGGGGCCTTCTGGCTACACCTTC
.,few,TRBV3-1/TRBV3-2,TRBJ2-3,CASSQDRGDTDTQYF,TGTGCCAGCAGCCAAGACAGGGGAGACACAGATACGCAGTATTTT
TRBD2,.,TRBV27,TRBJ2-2,CASSPGLAEAGELFF,TGTGCCAGCAGCCCGGGACTAGCAGAGGCCGGGGAGCTGTTTTTT
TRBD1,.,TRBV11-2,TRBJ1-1,CASSLDIDRGLETEAFF,TGTGCCAGCAGCTTAGATATAGACAGGGGGCTGGAGACTGAAGCTTTCTTT
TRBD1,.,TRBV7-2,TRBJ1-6,CASSNSLDRVGSPLHF,TGTGCCAGCAGCAATTCCCTTGACAGGGTAGGATCACCCCTCCACTTT
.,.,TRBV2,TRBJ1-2,CASIPLGSYGYTF,TGTGCCAGCATACCCCTCGGGTCCTATGGCTACACCTTC
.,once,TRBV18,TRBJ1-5,CASSPHRENQPQHF,TGTGCCAGCTCACCCCACAGGGAAAATCAGCCCCAGCATTTT
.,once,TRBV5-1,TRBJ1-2,CASSLATGIPNYGYTF,TGCGCCAGCAGCTTGGCCACAGGGATCCCTAACTATGGCTACACCTTC
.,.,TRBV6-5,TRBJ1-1,CASSRGGLNTEAFF,TGTGCCAGCAGTCGGGGGGGGTTGAACACTGAAGCTTTCTTT
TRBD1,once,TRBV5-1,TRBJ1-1,CASSGGQATYTEAFF,TGCGCCAGCAGCGGAGGACAGGCGACCTACACTGAAGCTTTCTTT
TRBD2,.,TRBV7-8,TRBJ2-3,CASSERLALSTDTQYF,TGTGCCAGCAGCGAGAGACTAGCGCTTAGCACAGATACGCAGTATTTT
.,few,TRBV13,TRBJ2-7,CASSLQNEQYF,TGTGCCAGCAGCTTACAGAACGAGCAGTACTTC
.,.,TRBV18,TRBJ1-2,CASSPVTSYGYTF,TGTGCCAGCTCACCGGTCACCAGCTATGGCTACACCTTC
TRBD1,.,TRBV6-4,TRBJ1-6,CASSVDRANSPLHF,TGTGCCAGCAGTGTCGACAGGGCTAATTCACCCCTCCACTTT
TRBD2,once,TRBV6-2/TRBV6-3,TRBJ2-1,CASSDRGGTRNEQFF,TGTGCCAGCAGTGACCGGGGGGGGACGAGGAATGAGCAGTTCTTC
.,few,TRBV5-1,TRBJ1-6,CASSLGSSYNSPLHF,TGCGCCAGCAGCTTGGGGAGCTCCTATAATTCACCCCTCCACTTT
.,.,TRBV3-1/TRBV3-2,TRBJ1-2,CASSQGGPGYTF,TGTGCCAGCAGCCAAGGGGGGCCTGGCTACACCTTC
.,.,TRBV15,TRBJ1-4,CATSTRQATNEKLFF,TGTGCCACCAGCACCCGACAGGCAACTAATGAAAAACTGTTTTTT
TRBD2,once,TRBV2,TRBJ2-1,CASSESSGGHQFF,TGTGCCAGCAGTGAATCGAGCGGGGGGCATCAGTTCTTC
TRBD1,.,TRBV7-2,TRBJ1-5,CASSLEPRGTTQPQHF,TGTGCCAGCAGCTTAGAGCCCAGGGGGACCACTCAGCCCCAGCATTTT
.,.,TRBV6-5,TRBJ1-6,CASSYRLNSPLHF,TGTGCCAGCAGTTATCGTCTTAATTCACCCCTCCACTTT
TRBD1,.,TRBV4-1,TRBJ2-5,CASSQGLDRGHQETQYF,TGCGCCAGCAGCCAAGGTTTGGACAGGGGGCACCAAGAGACCCAGTACTTC
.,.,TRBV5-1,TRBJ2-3,CASRGEPGLRTDTQYF,TGCGCCAGCAGGGGGGAGCCGGGACTCCGAACAGATACGCAGTATTTT
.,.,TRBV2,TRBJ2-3,CASSEGTWGADTQYF,TGTGCCAGCAGTGAGGGCACCTGGGGGGCAGATACGCAGTATTTT